The T cell receptor beta chain under discussion was sequenced for a study of OX40 agonist ivuxolimab in advanced cancers. V was cut by 4 bases and J by 6 bases, with 6 bases left in between. The CDR3 runs to 12 residues. Per germline, CDR1 LGHNA and CDR2 YNFKEQ. The data were produced by immunoSEQ multiplex PCR, yet TCRdb's version contains in-frame clones alone and is incomplete. The sample consists of more than 75,000 clones, around 85% of them appearing once. V and J are TRBV4-2 and TRBJ2-2; D ambiguous. The sequence came from an adult with an advanced solid tumor such as melanoma, head and neck, liver or kidney cancer. The sample consisted of CD4+ or CD8+ T cells sorted from blood, taken in a trial of the OX40 agonist ivuxolimab. The CDR3 is CASSPSSGELFF. The CDR3 nucleotides read TGTGCCAGCAGCCCCAGTTCCGGGGAGCTGTTTTTT.